What follows are 4 T cell receptor beta chains derived from one specimen sequenced in a study of T cells in Graves' hyperthyroidism and ophthalmopathy. The TCR beta CDR3 regions underwent amplification using RNA transcripts as the source. RT-PCR in the first round (using the HTBI primer set) targeted the TCR CDR3. TCRdb passed the multiplex PCR reads through MiXCR, listing each CDR3 protein once. The data contain a few hundred thousand distinct CDR3 sequences, about half of them singletons. The sequenced material came from peripheral blood or thyroid tissue (not recorded which). All receptors derive from a woman in her late teens or twenties with Graves' hyperthyroidism.

The V gene is TRBV3-2, the J gene TRBJ2-6. TRBV3-2 is a pseudogene locus. The CDR3 extends over 12 amino acids. CDR3 in amino acids: CASSHANNGLTF. As DNA, the CDR3 is TGTGCCAGCAGCCATGCCAACAACGGCCTGACTTTC.

This clonotype was picked up many times. This chain joins TRBV4-3 and TRBJ2-6; D gene unclear. V was cut by 0 bases and J by 0 bases, with 9 bases left in between. The CDR3 length is 17 residues. CDR1 and CDR2 (germline): LGHNA, YSLEER. CDR3 amino acids: CASSQEPLGSGANVLTF. The CDR3 DNA reads as TGCGCCAGCAGCCAAGAACCCCTCGGCTCTGGGGCCAACGTCCTGACTTTC.

The genes are TRBV12-3 or TRBV12-4 and TRBJ1-2; 8 positions agree with TRBD1. CDR3 length: 14 residues. V shed 7 bases, J shed 8 bases, and the junction held 12 bases outside the gene matches. CDR3 DNA sequence: TGTGCCAGCACCCAAGGGCAGGGGGCTGTCGGCTACACCTTC. This gives the protein CASTQGQGAVGYTF.

This clonotype has ten or more counts. This sequence joins TRBV20-1 and TRBJ2-7; TRBD2 agrees at 8 bases. The J call is uncertain, as TRBJ2-3 better fits the DNA end. CDR1 and CDR2 (germline): DFQATT, SNEGSKA (reference sequence). This CDR3 region has 12 residues. Here the CDR3 reads CSARERETTQYF. CDR3 nucleotide sequence: TGCAGTGCTAGGGAGCGGGAGACCACGCAGTATTTT.